The 18 T cell receptor beta chains below all came from one sample that was sequenced in a study of cytomegalovirus exposure and HLA in healthy donors. Researchers ran the PCR with 60 Vbeta and 13 Jbeta primers. Method: immunoSEQ multiplex PCR; TCRdb's copy keeps in-frame clones and lacks some. The repertoire consists of 100,000 to 150,000 clones, with around 78% occurring once and the leading ten covering 3.6%. The sample taken for sequencing was PBMCs. Every receptor here comes from a man aged 40-49 years in good health and CMV-seronegative.

V usage is TRBV27 and J usage is TRBJ2-7; the match to TRBD1 covers 7 bases. The germline gives CDR1 MNHEY, CDR2 SMNVEV (reference sequence). The CDR3 has 13 amino acids. J gave up 2 bases and V 5 bases, and 3 bases lay outside the gene matches. The CDR3: CASSQGTAYEQYF. CDR3 in DNA: TGTGCCAGCAGTCAAGGGACAGCCTACGAGCAGTACTTC.

CDR3 loop: CASSSYGTDTQYF. The CDR3 nucleotides read TGTGCCAGCAGCTCCTACGGGACAGATACGCAGTATTTT. This chain joins TRBV7-3 and TRBJ2-3; D is unresolved. The CDR3 totals 13 residues. Per the germline V gene, CDR1 is SGHTA and CDR2 is FQGTGA. V was pared by 4 bases and J by 3 bases, with 8 bases between.

The chain has TRBV7-2 and TRBJ1-5, with TRBD1 as a possible D gene (6 bases). In germline, CDR1 is SGHTA, CDR2 FQGNSA. With 5 bases removed from V and 3 bases from J, the gap between germline ends came to 11 bases. The CDR3 contains 14 residues. Here the CDR3 reads CASSPDSHNQPQHF. CDR3 nucleotide sequence: TGTGCCAGCAGCCCGGACAGCCACAATCAGCCCCAGCATTTT.

CDR3 amino acids: CASSNPGENTEAFF. The CDR3 bases are TGTGCCAGCAGTAACCCCGGAGAGAACACTGAAGCTTTCTTT. The rearrangement uses TRBV6-6 and TRBJ1-1; D is undetermined. CDR1 and CDR2 from the germline V gene are MNHNY and SVGAGI (reference sequence). V lost 5 bases and J lost 1, with 11 bases in between. The CDR3 consists of 14 residues.

CDR3 sequence: CASSFGDRAGNTIYF. The CDR3 DNA follows: TGCGCCAGCAGCTTCGGGGACAGGGCTGGAAACACCATATATTTT. The V and J genes are TRBV5-1 and TRBJ1-3; 9 bases fit TRBD1. Trimming at V came to 2 bases and at J to 2 bases, leaving 2 bases not matched to a gene. The CDR3 is 15 residues long. Germline V CDR1 and CDR2: SGHRS, YFSETQ.

This chain uses TRBV28 with TRBJ1-5; 7 bases fit TRBD1. V lost 5 bases to trimming and J lost 7 bases; unmatched junction nucleotides: 8. The V gene's germline CDR1 is MDHEN and CDR2 SYDVKM. This CDR3 has 14 residues. CDR3 nucleotides: TGTGCCAGCAGTAGGACAGGACCTCGACAGCCCCAGCATTTT. It specifies CASSRTGPRQPQHF. Together with reference TRBV28 and TRBJ1-5, the CDR3 gives the full variable domain: DVKVTQSSRYLVKRTGEKVFLECVQDMDHENMFWYRQDPGLGLRLIYFSYDVKMKEKGDIPEGYSVSREKKERFSLILESASTNQTSMYLCASSRTGPRQPQHFGDGTRLSIL.

The chain joins TRBV4-1 to TRBJ1-3; D gene unclear. This CDR3 contains 13 residues. The germline V gene has CDR1 MGHRA and CDR2 YSYEKL. Trimming removed 0 bases from V and 11 bases from J, with 11 bases in between. CDR3 protein: CASSQELARAIYF. CDR3 DNA: TGCGCCAGCAGCCAAGAACTGGCCCGGGCCATATATTTT.

This clone was seen a few times. The chain uses TRBV11-3 and TRBJ2-7; 7 bases match TRBD2. CDR1 is SGHNT, CDR2 YENEEA, per germline. This CDR3 has 12 amino acids. The junction had 5 bases not matched to a gene; V was cut back by 5 bases and J by 7 bases. The chain's CDR3 is CASSDTGGEQYF. CDR3 coding DNA: TGTGCCAGCAGCGATACCGGGGGGGAGCAGTACTTC.

This clone was detected only once. This chain connects TRBV11-3 to TRBJ1-1, with a tentative D call TRBD1 (6 bases). In germline, CDR1 is SGHNT, CDR2 YENEEA. With 1 base removed from V and 12 bases from J, the gap between germline ends came to 15 bases. This CDR3 is built from 13 residues. CDR3 DNA: TGTGCCAGCAGCTTAGGCAGGGGAGAGGAAACTTTCTTT. Its translation is CASSLGRGEETFF.

This sequence joins TRBV7-3 and TRBJ2-1, with a tentative D call TRBD2 (6 bases). Trimming cost V 5 bases and J 5 bases, with 13 bases left between them. The CDR3 length is 14 residues. Germline values: CDR1 SGHTA, CDR2 FQGTGA. CDR3 DNA sequence: TGTGCCAGCAGCCCTCACCGGGGGAACAATGAGCAGTTCTTC. This codes for CASSPHRGNNEQFF.

CDR3 loop: CASSDSSKPDRTYTPIDSPLHF. The CDR3 bases are TGTGCCAGCAGTGACTCCTCCAAGCCGGACAGGACTTATACTCCTATAGATTCACCCCTCCACTTT. The chain joins TRBV6-4 to TRBJ1-6, with 7 bases matching TRBD1. The CDR3 has 22 amino acids. V lost 0 bases and J lost 8; bases outside the gene matches: 25. Germline V gives CDR1 MRHNA, CDR2 SNTAGT.

There are a few counts of this clone. This chain connects TRBV2 to TRBJ2-1; 9 bases align to TRBD2. V shed 7 bases, J shed 3 bases, and the junction held 7 bases outside the gene matches. CDR1 and CDR2 (germline): SNHLY, FYNNEI. The CDR3 sequence is 15 residues long. CDR3 DNA: TGTGCCAGCACCCCCCAGCGGGGGGTCTACAATGAGCAGTTCTTC. This codes for CASTPQRGVYNEQFF.

This clone showed up just a few times. The chain is built from TRBV6-5 and TRBJ1-1; D gene ambiguous. This CDR3 is built from 12 residues. Germline V CDR1 and CDR2: MNHEY, SVGAGI. V gave up 6 bases and J gave up 4 bases, with 9 bases separating them. The CDR3 protein is CASRRLGTEAFF. The DNA for the CDR3 is TGTGCCAGCAGGCGACTAGGCACTGAAGCTTTCTTT.

This rearrangement joins TRBV11-2 to TRBJ2-3, with a possible D match to TRBD2 (5 bases). There are 16 residues in the CDR3. Between the trimmed V and J ends, which lost 6 bases and 6 bases, there was a span of 22 bases. The germline V gene has CDR1 SGHAT and CDR2 FQNNGV. CDR3 sequence: CASRRNEGSQSDTQYF. The CDR3 nucleotides are TGTGCCAGCAGGAGGAACGAGGGCTCTCAATCGGATACGCAGTATTTT.

The V gene is TRBV10-3, the J gene TRBJ2-5, with 8 bases lining up with TRBD2. From germline, CDR1 is ENHRY and CDR2 SYGVKD. The V gene end was trimmed by 6 bases and the J gene end by 4 bases; junction bases not matched to a gene: 10. The CDR3 consists of 15 residues. The CDR3: CAIRLGGAGGETQYF. CDR3 nucleotides: TGTGCCATCAGACTCGGGGGGGCCGGTGGAGAGACCCAGTACTTC.

The chain employs TRBV2 and TRBJ1-1, with 7 bases identical to TRBD1. The CDR3 spans 13 residues. The J segment lost 4 bases and the V segment lost 6 bases, leaving 5 bases of the junction unmatched. In germline, CDR1 is SNHLY, CDR2 FYNNEI. CDR3 in DNA: TGTGCCAGCAGCGCTGACAGGGCCACTGAAGCTTTCTTT. This gives the protein CASSADRATEAFF.

The gene calls are TRBV6-6 and TRBJ1-1; D is ambiguous. Germline lookup yields CDR1 MNHNY and CDR2 SVGAGI (reference sequence). CDR3 size: 15 residues. The V end was cut by 6 bases, the J end by 7 bases, with 21 bases between. CDR3 nucleotides: TGTGCCAGCAGCCCTATCGCGCTTGTAGGGAGTGAAGCTTTCTTT. Translating gives CASSPIALVGSEAFF.

The CDR3 loop is CASSIQGLAGDTQYF. CDR3 nucleotide sequence: TGTGCCAGTAGTATCCAGGGACTAGCGGGAGATACGCAGTATTTT. The rearrangement joins TRBV19 to TRBJ2-3; the match to TRBD2 covers 12 bases. Trimming took 3 bases from V and 5 from J; bases not matched to a gene: 3. This CDR3 has 15 residues. Per the germline V gene, CDR1 is LNHDA and CDR2 is SQIVND (reference sequence).